This T cell receptor beta chain was observed in a study of T cells after yellow fever vaccination. Study-wide background: It was SMART-Seq v4 Ultra Low Input that prepared the fractions with low cell numbers.

Study results and caveats: Clones that expanded after primary vaccination mostly reappeared after the booster (over 95% CD4, about 89% CD8). Although the secondary response was weaker, it peaked faster, at day 5 versus 15.

Note on this clonotype: Its antigen is currently unknown.

Germline CDR1 LGHNA, CDR2 YSLEER. The germline V and J ends were trimmed by 0 bases and 5 bases, with 11 bases remaining between them. This CDR3 region has 16 residues. The TCR cDNA carried a universal primer site and UMIs from 5'RACE template switching. Each CDR3 protein is one row after TCRdb ran MiXCR on the 5' RACE reads. The sample yields about 340,000 distinct CDR3 sequences, roughly 8.7% seen once. Sequencing used PBMCs, obtained on the day of the first yellow fever vaccination. The J gene is TRBJ1-6, the V gene TRBV4-3, with D unresolved. This TCR came from a young man who received the YFV17D yellow fever vaccine. CDR3: CASSQESWQNNSPLHF. The CDR3 region has the DNA TGCGCCAGCAGCCAAGAAAGTTGGCAGAATAATTCACCCCTCCACTTT.